One and the same sample provided the 2 T cell receptor beta chains below, sequenced in a study of CD8 T cells in ankylosing spondylitis. Study observations and caveats: A TCR beta motif made of several highly homologous variants seemed typical of ankylosing spondylitis blood.

The antigens of these receptors remain unknown. TCRdb fed the 5' RACE reads into MiXCR, producing one record per CDR3 protein. The repertoire holds 800,000 to 900,000 distinct CDR3 sequences, approximately 10% seen once, with more than 0.5% in the top ten. The sample taken for sequencing was blood, either unsorted or a sorted T cell fraction (not recorded which). The receptors originated from a male donor with ankylosing spondylitis.

This sequence joins TRBV4-2 and TRBJ2-7; D might be TRBD2 (6 bases). The CDR3 runs to 14 residues. CDR1 and CDR2 from the germline V gene are LGHNA and YNFKEQ. Trimming removed 4 bases from V and 3 bases from J, with 13 bases in between. As DNA, the CDR3 is TGTGCCAGCAGCCGCGGGACGGTAGGCTACGAGCAGTACTTC. Its protein product is CASSRGTVGYEQYF.

The chain joins TRBV4-3 to TRBJ1-2; 9 nucleotides match TRBD1. The V and J ends lost 0 bases and 6 bases, in that order; junction bases with no gene match: 2. The CDR3 covers 14 residues. Germline values: CDR1 LGHNA, CDR2 YSLEER. Written as DNA, the CDR3 is TGCGCCAGCAGCCAAGAGGACAGGGGTGATGGCTACACCTTC. Protein product: CASSQEDRGDGYTF.